The rows below give T cell receptor beta chains drawn from one sample of a study of persistence of HIV-infected CD4 T cells. TCRdb's copy holds only in-frame clones and misses some; the assay was immunoSEQ multiplex PCR. The data hold more than 35,000 clones, with about nine tenths observed a single time. No antigen has been identified for these receptors. The sample here was CD4+ T cells sorted from PBMCs after roughly 18-hour stimulation, taken from a patient who received antiretroviral therapy. All receptors come from an adult man with HIV who was CMV-seropositive. CDR3s include the opening cysteine and the closing phenylalanine or tryptophan. The D gene is left open where the match is weak. Expanded clones are given a class, and other clones once, few, many or no size at all.

V: TRBV11-3
J: TRBJ1-1
D: .
size: .
CDR3: CASSAAFF
DNA: TGTGCCAGCAGCGCGGCCTTCTTT

V: TRBV7-2
J: TRBJ2-5
D: .
size: .
CDR3: CASSLAGGKETQYF
DNA: TGTGCCAGCAGCTTAGCTGGAGGGAAAGAGACCCAGTACTTC

V: TRBV10-3
J: TRBJ1-5
D: .
size: .
CDR3: CAISAGQGNQPQHF
DNA: TGTGCCATCAGTGCCGGCCAGGGGAATCAGCCCCAGCATTTT

V: TRBV6-2/TRBV6-3
J: TRBJ2-3
D: TRBD2
size: .
CDR3: CASSYRGLLAGEVTDTQYF
DNA: TGTGCCAGCAGTTACAGGGGCCTGCTAGCGGGAGAAGTCACAGATACGCAGTATTTT

V: TRBV19
J: TRBJ1-1
D: TRBD1
size: .
CDR3: CASSIGVGAGGFNTEAFF
DNA: TGTGCCAGTAGTATCGGCGTGGGGGCAGGGGGATTTAACACTGAAGCTTTCTTT

V: TRBV15
J: TRBJ1-6
D: .
size: .
CDR3: CATSRDPGTNSPLHF
DNA: TGTGCCACCAGCAGAGATCCGGGGACCAATTCACCCCTCCACTTT

V: TRBV18
J: TRBJ2-2
D: .
size: .
CDR3: CASSPQELRGELFF
DNA: TGTGCCAGCTCACCACAGGAGCTCAGGGGGGAGCTGTTTTTT

V: TRBV6-2/TRBV6-3
J: TRBJ2-1
D: .
size: .
CDR3: CASSYAARSSYNEQFF
DNA: TGTGCCAGCAGTTACGCGGCGAGGAGCTCCTACAATGAGCAGTTCTTC

V: TRBV30
J: TRBJ2-6
D: .
size: .
CDR3: CAWSRDTISGANVLTF
DNA: TGTGCCTGGAGTCGGGACACCATCTCTGGGGCCAACGTCCTGACTTTC

V: TRBV4-2
J: TRBJ1-2
D: TRBD1
size: .
CDR3: CASSQERQGRLGYGYTF
DNA: TGTGCCAGCAGCCAAGAGAGACAGGGAAGATTGGGCTATGGCTACACCTTC

V: TRBV28
J: TRBJ1-6
D: .
size: .
CDR3: CASSLGRGAPSNSPLHF
DNA: TGTGCCAGCAGTTTGGGCCGGGGGGCACCTTCTAATTCACCCCTCCACTTT

V: TRBV21-1
J: TRBJ1-3
D: .
size: .
CDR3: CASSKRRGSGNTIYF
DNA: TGTGCCAGCAGCAAACGGAGGGGCTCTGGAAACACCATATATTTT

V: TRBV6-6
J: TRBJ2-5
D: .
size: .
CDR3: CASSYGSTGEETQYF
DNA: TGTGCCAGCAGTTACGGTTCGACAGGAGAAGAGACCCAGTACTTC

V: TRBV5-1
J: TRBJ1-2
D: .
size: once
CDR3: CASSLGYSVQSLYGYTF
DNA: TGCGCCAGCAGCTTGGGTTATTCTGTCCAGAGCCTCTATGGCTACACCTTC

V: TRBV7-2
J: TRBJ2-7
D: TRBD2
size: .
CDR3: CASSLTAGGSYEQYF
DNA: TGTGCCAGCAGCTTAACGGCGGGGGGCTCCTACGAGCAGTACTTC

V: TRBV6-5
J: TRBJ2-7
D: .
size: .
CDR3: CASSYSHAWAYEQYF
DNA: TGTGCCAGCAGTTACTCTCATGCATGGGCCTACGAGCAGTACTTC

V: TRBV6-5
J: TRBJ2-7
D: .
size: .
CDR3: CASSYRRFREQYF
DNA: TGTGCCAGCAGTTACCGCCGGTTCCGGGAGCAGTACTTC

V: TRBV5-1
J: TRBJ2-5
D: .
size: .
CDR3: CASSLAFGGPTKTQYF
DNA: TGCGCCAGCAGCTTAGCGTTCGGGGGGCCCACAAAGACCCAGTACTTC

V: TRBV7-8
J: TRBJ1-4
D: .
size: .
CDR3: CASSPQRLGQGRTNEKLFF
DNA: TGTGCCAGCAGCCCCCAAAGGCTGGGGCAGGGTCGTACGAATGAAAAACTGTTTTTT

V: TRBV6-1
J: TRBJ2-2
D: .
size: .
CDR3: CASSERDWRAGRTGELFF
DNA: TGTGCCAGCAGTGAACGTGATTGGAGGGCAGGGCGCACCGGGGAGCTGTTTTTT

V: TRBV6-5
J: TRBJ2-6
D: TRBD1
size: .
CDR3: CASSLGGAGANVLTF
DNA: TGTGCCAGCAGCCTAGGGGGCGCTGGGGCCAACGTCCTGACTTTC

V: TRBV6-5
J: TRBJ1-1
D: TRBD1
size: .
CDR3: CASTLGQVGTEAFF
DNA: TGTGCCAGCACCCTGGGACAGGTGGGCACTGAAGCTTTCTTT

V: TRBV27
J: TRBJ2-3
D: .
size: .
CDR3: CASSLGQSTDTQYF
DNA: TGTGCCAGCAGTTTAGGACAGAGTACAGATACGCAGTATTTT

V: TRBV5-4
J: TRBJ1-1
D: .
size: .
CDR3: CASSFDPDGLGAFF
DNA: TGTGCCAGCAGCTTCGACCCGGACGGCCTTGGGGCTTTCTTT

V: TRBV6-6
J: TRBJ2-1
D: TRBD2
size: .
CDR3: CASSYYSGSSYNEQFF
DNA: TGTGCCAGCAGTTACTATAGCGGGAGCTCCTACAATGAGCAGTTCTTC

V: TRBV29-1
J: TRBJ1-1
D: TRBD1
size: few
CDR3: CSVDRDRNTEAFF
DNA: TGCAGCGTTGACCGGGACAGAAACACTGAAGCTTTCTTT

V: TRBV6-5
J: TRBJ1-1
D: TRBD1
size: .
CDR3: CASSWGGQGKTEAFF
DNA: TGTGCCAGCAGTTGGGGGGGACAGGGAAAGACTGAAGCTTTCTTT

V: TRBV30
J: TRBJ2-2
D: TRBD1
size: .
CDR3: CAWSHLDRASGELFF
DNA: TGTGCCTGGAGTCATTTGGACAGGGCAAGCGGGGAGCTGTTTTTT

V: TRBV14
J: TRBJ2-2
D: .
size: .
CDR3: CASSPGPNTGELFF
DNA: TGTGCCAGCAGCCCCGGACCGAACACCGGGGAGCTGTTTTTT

V: TRBV7-6
J: TRBJ2-5
D: TRBD1
size: .
CDR3: CASSLGTPGGEETQYF
DNA: TGTGCCAGCAGCTTAGGAACTCCAGGGGGCGAAGAGACCCAGTACTTC

V: TRBV23-1
J: TRBJ1-2
D: .
size: .
CDR3: CASSPHRLDRRSSGYTF
DNA: TGCGCCAGCAGCCCCCATCGGCTCGACAGGAGGTCGTCTGGCTACACCTTC

V: TRBV2
J: TRBJ2-7
D: TRBD1
size: .
CDR3: CASSEMDRGRYEQYF
DNA: TGTGCCAGCAGCGAGATGGACAGGGGTCGCTACGAGCAGTACTTC

V: TRBV2
J: TRBJ1-5
D: .
size: few
CDR3: CASSVGQPQHF
DNA: TGTGCCAGCAGCGTTGGGCAGCCCCAGCATTTT

V: TRBV4-3
J: TRBJ1-1
D: .
size: .
CDR3: CASSRGRGRDDTEAFF
DNA: TGCGCCAGCAGCCGGGGGAGGGGCAGGGATGACACTGAAGCTTTCTTT

V: TRBV7-9
J: TRBJ1-2
D: TRBD1
size: .
CDR3: CASSWDRPSGYTF
DNA: TGTGCCAGCAGCTGGGACAGACCCTCCGGCTACACCTTC

V: TRBV10-3
J: TRBJ1-1
D: .
size: .
CDR3: CAIRGGGYTEAFF
DNA: TGTGCCATCCGAGGGGGAGGGTACACTGAAGCTTTCTTT

V: TRBV29-1
J: TRBJ1-2
D: TRBD1
size: .
CDR3: CSATPGGSNYGYTF
DNA: TGCAGCGCAACTCCAGGGGGGAGTAACTATGGCTACACCTTC

V: TRBV18
J: TRBJ2-3
D: .
size: .
CDR3: CASSPPSVGTDTQYF
DNA: TGTGCCAGCTCGCCTCCATCGGTAGGCACAGATACGCAGTATTTT

V: TRBV7-8
J: TRBJ1-5
D: .
size: .
CDR3: CASSLGSTVSNQPQHF
DNA: TGTGCCAGCAGCCTAGGGTCCACAGTTAGCAATCAGCCCCAGCATTTT

V: TRBV30
J: TRBJ1-5
D: .
size: .
CDR3: CAWSRNVNQPQHF
DNA: TGTGCCTGGAGTAGAAACGTAAATCAGCCCCAGCATTTT

V: TRBV27
J: TRBJ1-5
D: TRBD1
size: once
CDR3: CASRDTDRDSNQPQHF
DNA: TGTGCCAGCAGGGACACTGACAGGGATAGCAATCAGCCCCAGCATTTT

V: TRBV6-1
J: TRBJ1-2
D: .
size: .
CDR3: CASSIVGVAAGYTF
DNA: TGTGCCAGCAGTATAGTCGGGGTAGCGGCCGGCTACACCTTC

V: TRBV19
J: TRBJ1-1
D: .
size: .
CDR3: CASTPQMNTEAFF
DNA: TGTGCCAGTACCCCTCAGATGAACACTGAAGCTTTCTTT

V: TRBV27
J: TRBJ1-4
D: .
size: few
CDR3: CASRYRAGLTNEKLFF
DNA: TGTGCCAGCAGGTACAGGGCCGGCCTAACTAATGAAAAACTGTTTTTT

V: TRBV28
J: TRBJ2-7
D: .
size: .
CDR3: CATGKGATAYEQYF
DNA: TGTGCCACAGGAAAAGGGGCGACCGCGTACGAGCAGTACTTC

V: TRBV13
J: TRBJ1-4
D: TRBD1
size: .
CDR3: CASSLFGTGDLETNEKLFF
DNA: TGTGCCAGCAGCTTATTCGGGACAGGGGATCTGGAAACTAATGAAAAACTGTTTTTT

V: TRBV12-3/TRBV12-4
J: TRBJ1-2
D: TRBD1
size: .
CDR3: CASRKGQVYGYTF
DNA: TGTGCCAGCAGAAAGGGACAGGTCTATGGCTACACCTTC

V: TRBV10-1
J: TRBJ2-3
D: .
size: .
CDR3: CASSEGGRGATQYF
DNA: TGCGCCAGCAGTGAAGGTGGCCGGGGAGCTACGCAGTATTTT

V: TRBV7-6
J: TRBJ2-7
D: .
size: .
CDR3: CASSFGRGNYEQYF
DNA: TGTGCCAGCAGCTTTGGGCGGGGAAACTACGAGCAGTACTTC

V: TRBV5-5
J: TRBJ2-6
D: .
size: .
CDR3: CASSFSANGANVLTF
DNA: TGTGCCAGCAGCTTTAGCGCCAATGGGGCCAACGTCCTGACTTTC

V: TRBV4-3
J: TRBJ2-3
D: .
size: .
CDR3: CASSQDSRQGVDTQYF
DNA: TGCGCCAGCAGCCAAGATTCGCGGCAGGGAGTAGATACGCAGTATTTT

V: TRBV24-1
J: TRBJ2-3
D: .
size: .
CDR3: CATSDSETVTDTQYF
DNA: TGTGCCACCAGTGATTCGGAAACAGTTACAGATACGCAGTATTTT

V: TRBV9
J: TRBJ1-1
D: .
size: .
CDR3: CASSVSEGTEAFF
DNA: TGTGCCAGCAGCGTATCTGAGGGCACTGAAGCTTTCTTT

V: TRBV7-9
J: TRBJ2-3
D: TRBD2
size: .
CDR3: CASSLAAAGGSTDTQYF
DNA: TGTGCCAGCAGCTTAGCGGCAGCGGGGGGGAGCACAGATACGCAGTATTTT

V: TRBV4-2
J: TRBJ2-3
D: .
size: .
CDR3: CASSQDRRENTQYF
DNA: TGTGCCAGCAGCCAAGATCGCCGAGAAAATACGCAGTATTTT

V: TRBV9
J: TRBJ1-1
D: .
size: once
CDR3: CASSEREGGKRNTEAFF
DNA: TGTGCCAGCAGCGAGAGGGAGGGGGGCAAACGGAACACTGAAGCTTTCTTT

V: TRBV30
J: TRBJ1-5
D: .
size: .
CDR3: CAWSQQGSQYQPQHF
DNA: TGTGCCTGGAGTCAACAGGGATCTCAGTATCAGCCCCAGCATTTT